The clone carrying this T cell receptor beta chain was detected a few times. Antigen: not known. This record comes from a study of T-cell memory formation after mild COVID-19. Study-wide points: Balance between CD4 and CD8 was seen in clones contracting day 15 to 85, and a CD4+ lean was seen in later expanders. Memory from before infection featured some responding clones, which suggests cross-reactive memory joined.

Germline V CDR1 and CDR2: SQVTM, ANQGSEA. The CDR3 has 13 amino acids. The ends lost 0 bases at V and 3 bases at J; junction bases unmatched: 1. 5'RACE primed from the constant segment yielded TCR alpha and TCR beta cDNA libraries bearing sample barcodes and UMIs. MiXCR, applied by TCRdb to the 5' RACE reads, yields one record per CDR3 protein. The top ten hold about 12% of the sample, which has 450,000 to 700,000 distinct CDR3 sequences, about 20% seen once. The V gene is TRBV29-1, the J gene TRBJ2-7; 8 positions agree with TRBD1. The specimen was PBMCs or a T cell subset sorted from them (not recorded which). This sequence originates from an adult woman who had mild COVID-19 (a few samples of this study predate the infection). Cell type and time point are not known. This chain's CDR3 is CSVEDDRGYEQYF. In nucleotides, the CDR3 is TGCAGCGTTGAAGATGACAGGGGCTACGAGCAGTACTTC.